This T cell receptor beta chain emerged from a study of T cells in Graves' hyperthyroidism and ophthalmopathy. Amplification of TCR beta CDR3 regions used RNA as the template. With the HTBI primer set, the TCR CDR3 went through a first round of RT-PCR. TCRdb re-called the multiplex PCR reads through MiXCR, storing one row per CDR3 protein. The data show a few hundred thousand distinct CDR3 sequences, around 46% seen once. The CDR3 is 17 residues long. Trimming took 5 bases from V and 1 from J, leaving 20 bases between them. The germline V gene encodes CDR1 SEHNR and CDR2 FQNEAQ (reference sequence). As for this clonotype: The antigen is undetermined.

General observations from the study: Before onset, ophthalmopathy was predicted by the model a median 6.5 months earlier.

The sample taken for sequencing was peripheral blood or thyroid tissue (not recorded which). This TCR was recovered from a woman between 18 and 29 years old with Graves' hyperthyroidism. The gene calls are TRBV7-9 and TRBJ1-2, with D unclear. CDR3: CASSPYIAPGSNYGYTF. The CDR3 DNA is TGTGCCAGCAGCCCATACATAGCCCCGGGGAGTAACTATGGCTACACCTTC. The full variable domain, with the rest looked up from reference TRBV7-9 and TRBJ1-2, is DTGVSQNPRHKITKRGQNVTFRCDPISEHNRLYWYRQTLGQGPEFLTYFQNEAQLEKSRLLSDRFSAERPKGSFSTLEIQRTEQGDSAMYLCASSPYIAPGSNYGYTFGSGTRLTVV.